A selection of T cell receptor beta chains follows, all from one sample in a study of T cells after yellow fever vaccination. MiXCR was run by TCRdb on the 5' RACE reads, yielding one entry per CDR3 protein. The table lists 150,000 or so distinct CDR3 sequences, less than 8.5% of them singletons. Source: CD4+ T cells sorted from PBMCs, taken 10 days after the yellow fever booster vaccination. The source of these receptors is a man aged 25-40 years who received the YFV17D yellow fever vaccine. Both conserved end residues are part of each CDR3. D genes are given only for firm matches. A row's size may be missing; if present it is once, few, many or a size class.

clone size	D gene	V gene	J gene	CDR3 protein	CDR3 DNA
many	.	TRBV9	TRBJ2-5	CASSVAHQRQTQYF	TGTGCCAGCAGCGTAGCTCATCAGCGTCAGACCCAGTACTTC
.	TRBD2	TRBV3-1	TRBJ2-1	CASSGVLAGDNEQFF	TGTGCCAGCAGCGGAGTGCTAGCGGGAGACAATGAGCAGTTCTTC
few	TRBD2	TRBV25-1	TRBJ2-1	CASSDPTSGSWGEQFF	TGTGCCAGCAGTGATCCGACTAGCGGGAGTTGGGGTGAGCAGTTCTTC
many	.	TRBV20-1	TRBJ2-4	CSAVYMTKNIQYF	TGCAGTGCAGTGTATATGACCAAAAACATTCAGTACTTC
many	.	TRBV24-1	TRBJ2-5	CATSDLRGTQYF	TGTGCCACCAGTGATCTCCGTGGGACCCAGTACTTC
many	.	TRBV29-1	TRBJ2-2	CSVAAGTQNTGELFF	TGCAGCGTTGCCGCAGGGACACAGAACACCGGGGAGCTGTTTTTT
many	TRBD1	TRBV12-3/TRBV12-4	TRBJ1-1	CASSTPDRGVGTEAFF	TGTGCCAGCAGTACCCCGGACAGGGGGGTGGGCACTGAAGCTTTCTTT
.	TRBD1	TRBV5-1	TRBJ2-7	CASSYAPGQYYEQYF	TGCGCCAGCAGCTACGCCCCGGGACAGTACTACGAGCAGTACTTC
many	.	TRBV10-3	TRBJ1-4	CAISSSGTGDGKLFF	TGTGCCATCAGTTCCTCCGGGACGGGAGATGGAAAACTGTTTTTT
many	.	TRBV4-2	TRBJ2-3	CASSTASTDTQYF	TGTGCCAGCAGTACAGCCAGCACAGATACGCAGTATTTT
few	TRBD1	TRBV5-1	TRBJ1-5	CASSPGTVPNQPQHF	TGCGCCAGCAGCCCCGGGACAGTCCCAAATCAGCCCCAGCATTTT
many	TRBD2	TRBV7-9	TRBJ2-4	CASSREGSQRIQYF	TGTGCCAGCAGCAGGGAGGGCAGTCAAAGGATTCAGTACTTC
few	TRBD1	TRBV11-2	TRBJ1-3	CASTPRDRQSSGNTIYF	TGTGCCAGCACCCCTCGGGACAGGCAATCCTCTGGAAACACCATATATTTT
many	.	TRBV28	TRBJ2-2	CASSRTSMIGLSSTGELFF	TGTGCCAGCAGTCGTACCTCAATGATTGGACTTTCTAGCACCGGGGAGCTGTTTTTT
.	TRBD2	TRBV10-3	TRBJ2-6	CAIRPGLAGSGANVLTF	TGTGCCATCAGGCCGGGACTAGCGGGCTCTGGGGCCAACGTCCTGACTTTC
many	TRBD2	TRBV12-3/TRBV12-4	TRBJ2-7	CASRPSGTRGEQYF	TGTGCCAGCAGACCCTCAGGGACTAGAGGCGAGCAGTACTTC
many	.	TRBV20-1	TRBJ2-1	CSAGLRENEQFF	TGCAGTGCTGGACTCAGGGAAAATGAGCAGTTCTTC
many	.	TRBV5-1	TRBJ2-1	CASSVELTKRSDEQFF	TGCGCCAGCAGCGTGGAACTCACAAAGAGGAGCGATGAGCAGTTCTTC
many	.	TRBV7-2	TRBJ2-7	CASSNRVSYEQYF	TGTGCCAGCAGTAACAGGGTCTCCTACGAGCAGTACTTC